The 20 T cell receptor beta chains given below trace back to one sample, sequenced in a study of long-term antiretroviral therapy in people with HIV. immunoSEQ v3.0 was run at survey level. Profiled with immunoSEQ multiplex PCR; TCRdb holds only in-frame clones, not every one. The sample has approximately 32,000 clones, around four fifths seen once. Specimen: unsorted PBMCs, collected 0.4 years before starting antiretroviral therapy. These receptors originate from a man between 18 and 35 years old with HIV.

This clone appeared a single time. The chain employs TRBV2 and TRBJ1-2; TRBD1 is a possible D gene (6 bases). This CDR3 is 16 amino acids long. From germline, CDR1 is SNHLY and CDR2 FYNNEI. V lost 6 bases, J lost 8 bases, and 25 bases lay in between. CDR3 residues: CASRGDGQGGKTGYTF. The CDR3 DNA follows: TGTGCCAGCAGAGGGGACGGTCAAGGGGGTAAGACCGGCTACACCTTC.

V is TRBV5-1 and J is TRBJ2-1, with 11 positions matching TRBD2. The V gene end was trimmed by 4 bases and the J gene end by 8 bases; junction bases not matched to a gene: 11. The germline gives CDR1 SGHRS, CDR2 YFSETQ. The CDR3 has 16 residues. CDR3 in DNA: TGCGCCAGCAGCCCTCCGGGACTAGCGGCCTTGGATGAGCAGTTCTTC. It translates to CASSPPGLAALDEQFF.

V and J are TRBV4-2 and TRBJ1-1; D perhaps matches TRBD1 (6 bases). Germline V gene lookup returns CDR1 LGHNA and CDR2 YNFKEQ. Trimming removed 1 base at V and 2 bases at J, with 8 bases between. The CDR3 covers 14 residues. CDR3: CASSQGTANTEAFF. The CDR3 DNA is TGTGCCAGCAGCCAAGGGACAGCCAACACTGAAGCTTTCTTT.

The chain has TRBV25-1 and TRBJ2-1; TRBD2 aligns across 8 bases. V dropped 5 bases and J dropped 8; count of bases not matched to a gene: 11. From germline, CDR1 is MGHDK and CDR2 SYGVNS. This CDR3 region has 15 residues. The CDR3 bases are TGTGCCAGCAGTCCCTTTCGGGAGGGCCAAGATGAGCAGTTCTTC. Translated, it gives CASSPFREGQDEQFF.

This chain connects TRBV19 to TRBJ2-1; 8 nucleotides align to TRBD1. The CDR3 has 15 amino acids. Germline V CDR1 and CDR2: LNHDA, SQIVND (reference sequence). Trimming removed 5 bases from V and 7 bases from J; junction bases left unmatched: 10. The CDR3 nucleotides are TGTGCCAGTAGTCCGGGACAGGTAAATACAAATGAGCAGTTCTTC. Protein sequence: CASSPGQVNTNEQFF.

CDR3 in amino acids: CAWSGKGSYGYTF. In DNA form, the CDR3 reads TGTGCCTGGAGCGGGAAGGGTAGCTATGGCTACACCTTC. The chain uses TRBV30 and TRBJ1-2; D is unresolved. Trimming took off 3 bases at V and 4 bases at J, with 12 bases between the two ends. Germline V gene data show CDR1 as GTSNPN and CDR2 as SVGIG (reference sequence). This CDR3 has 13 residues.

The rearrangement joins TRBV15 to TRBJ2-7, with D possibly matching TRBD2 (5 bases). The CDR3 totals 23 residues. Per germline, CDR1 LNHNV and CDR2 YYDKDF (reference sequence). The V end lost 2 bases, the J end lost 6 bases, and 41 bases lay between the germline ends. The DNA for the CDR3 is TGTGCCACCAGCAGAAGTATGGGCAGGAGGCCCCCTCAACCACCTCTGGGGTTTGTCGAGCAGTACTTC. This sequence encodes CATSRSMGRRPPQPPLGFVEQYF.

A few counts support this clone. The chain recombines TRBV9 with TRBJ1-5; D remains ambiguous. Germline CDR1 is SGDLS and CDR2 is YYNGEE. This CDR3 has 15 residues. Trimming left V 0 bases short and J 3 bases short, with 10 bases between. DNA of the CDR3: TGTGCCAGCAGCGTAGAAGGCGTTGCCAATCAGCCCCAGCATTTT. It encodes CASSVEGVANQPQHF.

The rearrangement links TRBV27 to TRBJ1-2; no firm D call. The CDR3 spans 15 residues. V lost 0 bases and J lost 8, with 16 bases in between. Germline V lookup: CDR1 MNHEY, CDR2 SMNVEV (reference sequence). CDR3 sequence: CASSLSWTLIDGYTF. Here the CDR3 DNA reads TGTGCCAGCAGTTTATCGTGGACCCTAATCGACGGCTACACCTTC.

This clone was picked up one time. For the CDR3, the DNA is TGTGCCAGCAGCTTTGTCCCGGTAGGGAACACCGGGGAGCTGTTTTTT. Translated, it gives CASSFVPVGNTGELFF. The J gene is TRBJ2-2, the V gene TRBV7-2; D is unclear. The CDR3 spans 16 residues. V was cut by 3 bases and J by 1 base, with 12 bases left in between. The V gene's germline CDR1 is SGHTA and CDR2 FQGNSA.

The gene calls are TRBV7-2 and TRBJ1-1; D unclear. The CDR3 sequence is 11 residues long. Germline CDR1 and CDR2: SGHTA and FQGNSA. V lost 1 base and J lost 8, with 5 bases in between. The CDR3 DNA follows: TGTGCCAGCAGCTTAGGCTGGGAAGCTTTCTTT. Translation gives CASSLGWEAFF.

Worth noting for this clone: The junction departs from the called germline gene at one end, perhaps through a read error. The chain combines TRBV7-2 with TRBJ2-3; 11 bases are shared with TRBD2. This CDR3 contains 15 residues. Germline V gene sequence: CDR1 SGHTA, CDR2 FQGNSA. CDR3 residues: CASSVAGGGTDTQYF. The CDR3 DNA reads TGTGCCAGCAGCGTAGCGGGAGGGGGCACAGATACGCAGTATTTT.

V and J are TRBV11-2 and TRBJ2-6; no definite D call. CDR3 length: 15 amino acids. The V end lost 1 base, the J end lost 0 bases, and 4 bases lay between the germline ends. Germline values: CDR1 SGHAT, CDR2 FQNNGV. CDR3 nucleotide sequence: TGTGCCAGCAGCTTAGGATTCTCTGGGGCCAACGTCCTGACTTTC. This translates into CASSLGFSGANVLTF.

The chain's CDR3 is CASSLGQGKDTQYF. The CDR3 DNA reads as TGTGCCAGCAGCTTAGGGCAGGGTAAAGATACGCAGTATTTT. V and J are TRBV7-8 and TRBJ2-3; a weak D match, TRBD1 (5 bases). Germline-derived CDR1 and CDR2 are SGHVS and FQNEAQ. The length of the CDR3 is 14 residues. Trimming left V 1 base short and J 5 bases short, with 10 bases between.

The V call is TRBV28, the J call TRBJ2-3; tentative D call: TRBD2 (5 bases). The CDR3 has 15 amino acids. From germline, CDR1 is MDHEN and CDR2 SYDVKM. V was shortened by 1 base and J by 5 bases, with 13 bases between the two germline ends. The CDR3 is CASSLYLGVIDTQYF. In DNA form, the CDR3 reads TGTGCCAGCAGTTTATACTTGGGAGTGATAGATACGCAGTATTTT.

The DNA of the CDR3 is TGTGCCAGCAGCCCCCCCGGGACAACCACGGGCGATGGCTACACCTTC. It codes for CASSPPGTTTGDGYTF. This rearrangement joins TRBV28 to TRBJ1-2; D might be TRBD1 (6 bases). V lost 6 bases and J 6 bases, leaving 23 bases between the germline ends. The CDR3 extends over 16 amino acids. CDR1 is MDHEN, CDR2 SYDVKM, per germline.

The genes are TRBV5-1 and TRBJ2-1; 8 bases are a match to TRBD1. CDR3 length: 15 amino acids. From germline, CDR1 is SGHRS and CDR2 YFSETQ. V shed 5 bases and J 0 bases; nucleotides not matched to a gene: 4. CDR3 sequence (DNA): TGCGCCAGCAGACGTGGGACAGGCTCCTACAATGAGCAGTTCTTC. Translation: CASRRGTGSYNEQFF.

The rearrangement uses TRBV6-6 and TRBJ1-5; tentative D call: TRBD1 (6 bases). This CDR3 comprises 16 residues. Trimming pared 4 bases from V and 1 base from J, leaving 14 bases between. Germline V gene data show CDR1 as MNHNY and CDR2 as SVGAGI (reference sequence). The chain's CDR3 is CASSWSTGWSNQPQHF. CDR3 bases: TGTGCCAGCAGTTGGTCTACAGGGTGGAGCAATCAGCCCCAGCATTTT.

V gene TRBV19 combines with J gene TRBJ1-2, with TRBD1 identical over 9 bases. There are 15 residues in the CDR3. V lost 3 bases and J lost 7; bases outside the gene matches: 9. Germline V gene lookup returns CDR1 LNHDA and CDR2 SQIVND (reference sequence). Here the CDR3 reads CASSIPGQGWVGYTF. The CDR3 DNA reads TGTGCCAGTAGTATCCCGGGACAGGGATGGGTTGGCTACACCTTC.

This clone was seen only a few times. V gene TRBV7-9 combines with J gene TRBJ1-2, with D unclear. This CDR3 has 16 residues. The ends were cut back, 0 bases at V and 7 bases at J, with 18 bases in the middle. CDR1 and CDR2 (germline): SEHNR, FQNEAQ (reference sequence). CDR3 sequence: CASSLASGVRFGGYTF. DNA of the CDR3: TGTGCCAGCAGCTTAGCGAGCGGGGTGCGATTTGGTGGCTACACCTTC.